The following is a T cell receptor beta chain sequence with its context. Its antigen is unidentified. The PCR made use of 60 Vbeta and 13 Jbeta primers. Sequencing used immunoSEQ multiplex PCR; TCRdb keeps in-frame clones, though not all of them. The sample shows 200,000 or so clones, approximately 85% of them seen only once. The sample belongs to a study of cytomegalovirus exposure and HLA in healthy donors. Study results and caveats: It was in a later analysis that TCR association rates were seen to vary by HLA locus, highest for DRB1 and lowest for HLA-C. The only immune exposure information that was available was CMV serostatus.

The CDR3 runs 13 residues. With 3 bases removed from V and 3 bases from J, the gap between germline ends came to 9 bases. Germline CDR1 reads KGHSH; CDR2 reads LQKENI. The sample was PBMCs. The origin of this receptor is a woman under 30 in good health and CMV-seronegative. The V gene is TRBV18, the J gene TRBJ2-7, with D maybe TRBD2 (6 bases). CDR3 loop: CASSPGGGYEQYF. In DNA, the CDR3 is TGTGCCAGCTCACCGGGGGGAGGCTACGAGCAGTACTTC.